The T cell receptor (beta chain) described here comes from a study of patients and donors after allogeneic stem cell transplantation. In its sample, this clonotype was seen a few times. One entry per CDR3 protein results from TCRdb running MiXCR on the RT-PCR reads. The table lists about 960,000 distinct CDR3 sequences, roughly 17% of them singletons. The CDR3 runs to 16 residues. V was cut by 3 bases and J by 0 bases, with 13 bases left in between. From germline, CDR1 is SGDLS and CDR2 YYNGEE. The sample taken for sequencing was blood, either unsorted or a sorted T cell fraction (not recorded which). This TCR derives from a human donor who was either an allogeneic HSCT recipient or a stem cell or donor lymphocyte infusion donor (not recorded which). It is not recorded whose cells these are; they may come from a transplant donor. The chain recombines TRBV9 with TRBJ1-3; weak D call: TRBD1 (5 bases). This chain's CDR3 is CASSGTGASSGNTIYF. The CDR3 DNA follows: TGTGCCAGCAGCGGGACCGGGGCAAGCTCTGGAAACACCATATATTTT. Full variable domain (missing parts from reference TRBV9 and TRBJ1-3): DSGVTQTPKHLITATGQRVTLRCSPRSGDLSVYWYQQSLDQGLQFLIQYYNGEERAKGNILERFSAQQFPDLHSELNLSSLELGDSALYFCASSGTGASSGNTIYFGEGSWLTVV.